This T cell receptor beta chain was found in a study of blood T cell repertoires in COVID-19. The protocol was immunoSEQ multiplex PCR, while the TCRdb copy is restricted to in-frame clones and leaves out a portion. The sample holds 200,000 to 250,000 clones, roughly four fifths seen once. Trimming left V 1 base short and J 2 bases short, with 10 bases between. From germline, CDR1 is LNHDA and CDR2 SQIVND (reference sequence). The CDR3 spans 15 residues. What was sequenced was peripheral blood. This TCR was recovered from a woman in her seventies with COVID-19, enrolled during active disease. The rearrangement links TRBV19 to TRBJ2-3, with D maybe TRBD2 (6 bases). The CDR3 sequence: CASSIGGLLTDTQYF. The DNA for the CDR3 is TGTGCCAGTAGTATAGGGGGACTCCTCACAGATACGCAGTATTTT.